The entry below describes one T cell receptor beta chain. Germline V gene lookup returns CDR1 MDHEN and CDR2 SYDVKM. The trim removed 9 bases at V and 2 bases at J, leaving 9 bases unmatched. This CDR3 region has 17 residues. This entry is derived from a study of T cells after yellow fever vaccination. TCRdb recomputed calls from the 5' RACE reads with MiXCR, one row per CDR3 protein. In the table there are about 110,000 distinct CDR3 sequences, around 8.6% of which are singletons. The TCR was taken from a man between 25 and 39 years old who received the YFV17D yellow fever vaccine. The chain joins TRBV28 to TRBJ2-2; TRBD2 matches at 13 bases. Specimen: CD8+ T cells sorted from PBMCs, collected 45 days after the yellow fever booster vaccination. CDR3 coding DNA: TGTGCCAGTATTTCTTGGACTAGCGGGAGAAACACCGGGGAGCTGTTTTTT. Residues: CASISWTSGRNTGELFF.